Below are 9 T cell receptor beta chains sequenced from a single sample in a study of PD-1 blockade in classical Hodgkin lymphoma. Sequencing was performed with immunoSEQ multiplex PCR; in TCRdb, only in-frame clones are kept and a portion is missing. Counted here are tens of thousands of clones, around 81% occurring once; the ten biggest clones make up approximately 18%. The patients all showed relapse after autologous stem cell transplantation, while their brentuximab vedotin exposure varied. Sequenced material: peripheral blood mononuclear cells (PBMCs), taken before the second cycle of nivolumab. The source of these receptors is a human donor with classical Hodgkin lymphoma.

The DNA for the CDR3 is TGTGCCAGCAGCATGGGACAGGGGATCAATGAGCAGTTCTTC. It yields the protein CASSMGQGINEQFF. V gene TRBV27 combines with J gene TRBJ2-1; 10 bases are shared with TRBD1. This CDR3 region has 14 residues. Unmatched junction bases numbered 5, after V lost 6 bases and J lost 6 bases. Looked up from germline, CDR1 is MNHEY and CDR2 is SMNVEV (reference sequence).

The chain recombines TRBV6-1 with TRBJ2-4, with 7 bases lining up with TRBD1. The CDR3 consists of 10 residues. Germline V gene data show CDR1 as MNHNS and CDR2 as SASEGT. After removal of 8 bases from V and 8 bases from J, the junction contained 0 bases not matched to a gene. The CDR3 reads CASGTDIQYF. CDR3 bases: TGTGCCAGCGGGACAGACATTCAGTACTTC.

The chain is built from TRBV27 and TRBJ1-5; TRBD1 matches at 9 bases. The junction had 9 bases not matched to a gene; V was cut back by 5 bases and J by 4 bases. The CDR3 is 16 amino acids. CDR1 is MNHEY and CDR2 is SMNVEV in the germline V gene (reference sequence). CDR3: CASSPISGTGNQPQHF. CDR3 nucleotide sequence: TGTGCCAGCAGTCCCATCTCCGGGACAGGGAATCAGCCCCAGCATTTT.

This clone was counted only a few times. V gene TRBV7-7 combines with J gene TRBJ2-1; D is perhaps TRBD1 (6 bases). The V end lost 5 bases, the J end lost 4 bases, and 15 bases lay between the germline ends. The germline gives CDR1 SSHAT, CDR2 FNYEAQ (reference sequence). This CDR3 is built from 15 residues. CDR3: CASSPTDSSYNEQFF. In DNA, the CDR3 is TGTGCCAGCAGCCCTACGGACAGTTCATACAATGAGCAGTTCTTC.

The chain recombines TRBV10-3 with TRBJ2-7; weak D call: TRBD1 (5 bases). Germline loops: CDR1 ENHRY, CDR2 SYGVKD. V lost 5 bases, J lost 1 base, and 6 bases lay in between. The CDR3 extends over 12 amino acids. The CDR3 region is CAISTGSYEQYF. CDR3 coding DNA: TGTGCCATCAGTACAGGTTCCTACGAGCAGTACTTC.

V is TRBV27 and J is TRBJ2-3, with D possibly TRBD1 on 6 matching bases. V lost 5 bases and J lost 0, with 12 bases in between. The germline gives CDR1 MNHEY, CDR2 SMNVEV (reference sequence). This CDR3 comprises 15 residues. CDR3 in DNA: TGTGCCAGCAGTCACTACAGGGAGAGCACAGATACGCAGTATTTT. It encodes CASSHYRESTDTQYF.

The chain joins TRBV5-6 to TRBJ2-3, with D unresolved. CDR3 length equals 12 residues. Trimming removed 0 bases from V and 8 bases from J, with 7 bases in between. Germline V lookup: CDR1 SGHDT, CDR2 YYEEEE. The DNA of the CDR3 is TGTGCCAGCAGCTTGGCCTTGGTTACGCAGTATTTT. The encoded protein is CASSLALVTQYF.

The chain uses TRBV7-2 and TRBJ1-5; 11 nucleotides agree with TRBD1. Germline V gives CDR1 SGHTA, CDR2 FQGNSA. This CDR3 has 13 residues. The V gene end was trimmed by 1 base and the J gene end by 12 bases; junction bases not matched to a gene: 2. Here the CDR3 DNA reads TGTGCCAGCAGCTTAGGGACAGGGGGCTTCCAGCATTTT. Its protein product is CASSLGTGGFQHF.

V is TRBV19 and J is TRBJ2-7, with D perhaps TRBD1 (5 bases). The germline gives CDR1 LNHDA, CDR2 SQIVND (reference sequence). CDR3 size: 14 residues. V lost 3 bases to trimming and J lost 2 bases, with 11 bases between them. The CDR3 sequence is CASSIRAYPYEQYF. For the CDR3, the DNA is TGTGCCAGTAGTATCAGGGCTTACCCCTACGAGCAGTACTTC.